These T cell receptor beta chains were read from a single sample in a study of shared clonotypes between healthy human individuals. Produced via immunoSEQ multiplex PCR; TCRdb's table is partial and in-frame only. The sample has 2 million to 2.5 million clones; approximately 94% are singletons. The sample comprised naive CD4+ T cells sorted from blood. These receptors all stem from a man between 18 and 35 years old in good health. CDR3s include the opening cysteine and the closing phenylalanine or tryptophan. Each record gives: D gene, J gene, clone size, V gene, CDR3 protein, CDR3 DNA. The D gene is left open where the match is weak. Some rows mark clone size as missing; the rest say once, few, many or name a class of expanded clone.

>TRBD2|TRBJ2-3|NA|TRBV10-3
CAISESRGLSTDTQYF
TGTGCCATCAGTGAGTCGCGGGGGTTGAGCACAGATACGCAGTATTTT
>TRBD1|TRBJ1-1|NA|TRBV29-1
CSVDYPTGANTEAFF
TGCAGCGTGGACTACCCTACAGGGGCGAACACTGAAGCTTTCTTT
>TRBD1|TRBJ2-5|NA|TRBV18
CASSPGTVQETQYF
TGTGCCAGCTCACCAGGGACAGTGCAAGAGACCCAGTACTTC
>NA|TRBJ1-1|NA|TRBV6-1
CASSEQGHTEAFF
TGTGCCAGCAGCGAACAGGGACACACTGAAGCTTTCTTT
>TRBD1|TRBJ1-1|NA|TRBV5-4
CASSPDREYTEAFF
TGTGCCAGCAGCCCGGACAGGGAATACACTGAAGCTTTCTTT
>TRBD1|TRBJ1-4|NA|TRBV7-9
CASSLAGTGGEKLFF
TGTGCCAGCAGCTTAGCCGGGACAGGGGGTGAAAAACTGTTTTTT
>TRBD1|TRBJ2-1|NA|TRBV12-5
CASGLRDRANEQFF
TGTGCTAGTGGTTTGCGGGACAGGGCCAATGAGCAGTTCTTC
>NA|TRBJ2-2|NA|TRBV25-1
CASSVGGYTGELFF
TGTGCCAGCAGTGTCGGGGGCTACACCGGGGAGCTGTTTTTT
>NA|TRBJ1-1|NA|TRBV29-1
CSVVMGATEAFF
TGCAGCGTTGTGATGGGGGCCACTGAAGCTTTCTTT
>TRBD1|TRBJ2-1|NA|TRBV7-3
CASSLGTGGLPYNEQFF
TGTGCCAGCAGCCTCGGGACAGGAGGCCTTCCCTACAATGAGCAGTTCTTC
>NA|TRBJ2-1|NA|TRBV6-5
CASSYSTHEQFF
TGTGCCAGCAGTTACTCGACTCATGAGCAGTTCTTC
>NA|TRBJ1-6|NA|TRBV5-1
CASSLYGNSYNSPLHF
TGCGCCAGCAGCCTCTACGGCAACTCCTATAATTCACCCCTCCACTTT
>TRBD1|TRBJ2-1|NA|TRBV6-5
CASSPDRGTEQFF
TGTGCCAGCAGTCCTGACAGGGGGACTGAGCAGTTCTTC
>NA|TRBJ2-1|NA|TRBV5-1
CASSLDSGPGGRGEQFF
TGCGCCAGCAGCTTGGATAGTGGCCCAGGGGGGCGCGGTGAGCAGTTCTTC
>NA|TRBJ2-6|NA|TRBV18
CASSPLPLSGANVLTF
TGTGCCAGCTCACCACTTCCGCTATCTGGGGCCAACGTCCTGACTTTC
>TRBD1|TRBJ1-2|NA|TRBV4-1
CASSQDRETGYGYGCTF
TGCGCCAGCAGCCAAGATCGAGAGACAGGGTATGGCTATGGCTGCACCTTC
>NA|TRBJ1-5|NA|TRBV6-1
CASSEAPGAGQPQHF
TGTGCCAGCAGTGAAGCGCCAGGGGCAGGTCAGCCCCAGCATTTT
>TRBD1|TRBJ2-5|NA|TRBV5-8
CASSLGTGGFQKTQYF
TGTGCCAGCAGCTTGGGGACAGGGGGCTTCCAGAAGACCCAGTACTTC
>TRBD2|TRBJ2-5|NA|TRBV18
CASSPRTSGKHQETQYF
TGTGCCAGCTCACCACGGACTAGCGGGAAACACCAAGAGACCCAGTACTTC
>TRBD2|TRBJ2-3|NA|TRBV7-8
CASSPNGGLGTDTQYF
TGTGCCAGCAGCCCCAACGGGGGGTTGGGCACAGATACGCAGTATTTT
>NA|TRBJ1-1|NA|TRBV28
CASSRPANTEAFF
TGTGCCAGCAGCCGTCCGGCGAACACTGAAGCTTTCTTT
>TRBD1|TRBJ2-7|once|TRBV18
CASSPDLGQGWGYEQYF
TGTGCCAGCTCACCAGACTTAGGACAGGGGTGGGGCTACGAGCAGTACTTC
>NA|TRBJ1-2|NA|TRBV4-3
CASSHVSGGGGYTF
TGCGCCAGCAGCCACGTCTCGGGGGGCGGCGGCTACACCTTC
>TRBD1|TRBJ2-7|NA|TRBV10-3
CATRPGTGVAYEQYF
TGTGCCACCCGTCCCGGGACAGGGGTGGCCTACGAGCAGTACTTC
>NA|TRBJ2-3|NA|TRBV11-3
CASSFTAESTDTQYF
TGTGCCAGCAGCTTCACCGCAGAAAGCACAGATACGCAGTATTTT
>TRBD1|TRBJ1-4|NA|TRBV7-9
CASSVDRGIHEKLFF
TGTGCCAGCAGCGTAGACAGGGGAATTCATGAAAAACTGTTTTTT
>NA|TRBJ1-5|NA|TRBV5-3
CARSLGGNSNQPQHF
TGTGCCAGAAGCTTGGGGGGGAATAGCAATCAGCCCCAGCATTTT
>TRBD2|TRBJ2-7|NA|TRBV4-1
CASSPGLARDHYEQYF
TGCGCCAGCAGCCCAGGACTAGCGCGAGACCACTACGAGCAGTACTTC
>NA|TRBJ1-2|NA|TRBV2
CASSEDRSGGYTF
TGTGCCAGCAGTGAAGACAGATCAGGAGGCTACACCTTC
>NA|TRBJ2-7|once|TRBV10-3
CAISESVTGILAKSYEQYF
TGTGCCATCAGTGAGTCGGTAACAGGCATTTTGGCAAAATCCTACGAGCAGTACTTC
>NA|TRBJ2-1|NA|TRBV6-1
CASSATDSYNEQFF
TGTGCCAGCAGTGCCACCGACTCCTACAATGAGCAGTTCTTC
>NA|TRBJ2-6|NA|TRBV5-1
CASSWGDPPSGANVLTF
TGCGCCAGCAGCTGGGGAGACCCACCCTCTGGGGCCAACGTCCTGACTTTC
>TRBD2|TRBJ2-4|NA|TRBV5-1
CASRIAGDKNIQYF
TGCGCCAGCAGGATAGCGGGCGACAAAAACATTCAGTACTTC
>NA|TRBJ1-6|NA|TRBV4-1
CASSQVRGTSYNSPLHF
TGCGCCAGCAGCCAAGTTCGGGGGACCTCCTATAATTCACCCCTCCACTTT
>NA|TRBJ1-1|NA|TRBV19
CASRAGLNTEAFF
TGTGCCAGTAGGGCTGGGTTGAACACTGAAGCTTTCTTT
>NA|TRBJ2-1|NA|TRBV5-1
CASSGRDSGNEQFF
TGCGCCAGCAGCGGCCGGGACTCGGGGAATGAGCAGTTCTTC